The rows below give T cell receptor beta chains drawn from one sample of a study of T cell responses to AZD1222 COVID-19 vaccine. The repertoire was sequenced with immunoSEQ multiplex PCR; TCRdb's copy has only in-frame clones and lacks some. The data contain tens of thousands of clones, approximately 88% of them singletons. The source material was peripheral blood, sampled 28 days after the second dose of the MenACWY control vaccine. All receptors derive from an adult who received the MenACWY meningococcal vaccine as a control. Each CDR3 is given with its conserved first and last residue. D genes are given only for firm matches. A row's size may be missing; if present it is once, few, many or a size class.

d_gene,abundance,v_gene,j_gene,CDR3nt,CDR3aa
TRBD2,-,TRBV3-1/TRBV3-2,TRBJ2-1,TGTGCCAGCAGCCCTAGGGCGGCTAGCGGGGGGGCAGGGGAGCAGTTCTTC,CASSPRAASGGAGEQFF
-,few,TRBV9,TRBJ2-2,TGTGCCAGCAGCGAGGACACATACACCGGGGAGCTGTTTTTT,CASSEDTYTGELFF
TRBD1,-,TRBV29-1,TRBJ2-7,TGCACCGTCCTACACAGGGGTTTCTACGAGCAGTACTTC,CTVLHRGFYEQYF
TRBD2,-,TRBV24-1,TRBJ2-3,TGTGCCACCAGTCTAGCGGGGCGCACAGATACGCAGTATTTT,CATSLAGRTDTQYF
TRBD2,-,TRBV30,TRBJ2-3,TGTGCCTGGAGTAGGCGGGGGGATACGCAGTATTTT,CAWSRRGDTQYF
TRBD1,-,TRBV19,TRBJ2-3,TGTGCCAGTAGTCATGGACAGGGAACAGATACGCAGTATTTT,CASSHGQGTDTQYF
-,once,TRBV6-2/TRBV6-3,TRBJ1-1,TGTGCCAGCAGCCATCTCACAGCGAACACTGAAGCTTTCTTT,CASSHLTANTEAFF
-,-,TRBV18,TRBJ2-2,TGTGCCAGCTCACCAGACAGAGCCGGGGAGCTGTTTTTT,CASSPDRAGELFF
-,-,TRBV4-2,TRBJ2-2,TGTGCCAGCAGCCCGGAGGGTGCCGGGGAGCTGTTTTTT,CASSPEGAGELFF
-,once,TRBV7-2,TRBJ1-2,TGTGCCAGCAGCGAAGGGGCTACTCGAGGCTATGGCTACACCTTC,CASSEGATRGYGYTF
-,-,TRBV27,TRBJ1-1,TGTGCCAGCAGCGGTCCGGGAGGGAAGGTCACTGAAGCTTTCTTT,CASSGPGGKVTEAFF
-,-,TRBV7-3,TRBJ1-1,TGTGCCAGCAGACTACTCGGGAACACTGAAGCTTTCTTT,CASRLLGNTEAFF
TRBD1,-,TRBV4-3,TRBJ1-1,TGCGCCAGCAGCCAACACAGGGGGCGGATCACTGAAGCTTTCTTT,CASSQHRGRITEAFF
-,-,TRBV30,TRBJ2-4,TGTGCCTGGAGTGCAGGTGGTGACATTCAGTACTTC,CAWSAGGDIQYF
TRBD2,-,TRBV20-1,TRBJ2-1,TGCAGTGCTAGTGCTAGCGGATCCTACAATGAGCAGTTCTTC,CSASASGSYNEQFF
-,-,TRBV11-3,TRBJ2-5,TGTGCCAGCAGCTTCGACAGCCAAGAGACCCAGTACTTC,CASSFDSQETQYF
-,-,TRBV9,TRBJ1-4,TGTGCCAGCAGCGTTTCCGGGACTTCCTTTGGAGAAAAACTGTTTTTT,CASSVSGTSFGEKLFF
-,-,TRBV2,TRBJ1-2,TGTGCCAGCAGTGAAGAAAGCTATGGCTACACCTTC,CASSEESYGYTF
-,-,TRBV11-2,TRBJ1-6,TGTGCCAGCAGCTTAAATCCCACGACGGGTTCACCCCTCCACTTT,CASSLNPTTGSPLHF
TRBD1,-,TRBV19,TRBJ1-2,TGTGCCAGTAGTATAGATCATAGCAGGGGGCGTGATGGCTACACCTTC,CASSIDHSRGRDGYTF
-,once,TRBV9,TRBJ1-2,TGTGCCAGCAGCTCCCTTACAGCTGACTATGGCTACACCTTC,CASSSLTADYGYTF